The rows below give T cell receptor beta chains drawn from one sample of a study of blood T cell repertoires in COVID-19. Clones were read by immunoSEQ multiplex PCR, and TCRdb kept only the in-frame ones, dropping some. The table includes nearly 200,000 clones, around four fifths detected once. Sequenced sample: peripheral blood. The receptors stem from a man aged 55 to 70 with COVID-19, enrolled during active disease. The CDR3 runs from the conserved cysteine through the conserved F or W. A D gene is named only where the DNA matches it firmly. Clone size is shown for a subset of rows, as once, few, many or a class of expanded clone.

j_call: TRBJ1-2; clone_size: -; v_call: TRBV18; d_call: TRBD1; cdr3_length: 15; cdr3_nt: TGTGCCAGCTCACTCGGGACAGGGGGAAACTATGGCTACACCTTC; cdr3_aa: CASSLGTGGNYGYTF
j_call: TRBJ2-7; clone_size: once; v_call: TRBV30; d_call: TRBD1; cdr3_length: 14; cdr3_nt: TGTGCCTTAAATCCGGGACAGGGGGCACACGAGCAGTACTTC; cdr3_aa: CALNPGQGAHEQYF
j_call: TRBJ1-5; clone_size: -; v_call: TRBV6-5; d_call: -; cdr3_length: 14; cdr3_nt: TGTGCCAGCAGTTCCGACAGCGTCCGTACGCCCCAGCATTTT; cdr3_aa: CASSSDSVRTPQHF
j_call: TRBJ1-3; clone_size: -; v_call: TRBV28; d_call: -; cdr3_length: 15; cdr3_nt: TGTGCCAGCAGCCGTTATGGCGGCTCTGGAAACACCATATATTTT; cdr3_aa: CASSRYGGSGNTIYF
j_call: TRBJ1-2; clone_size: -; v_call: TRBV6-1; d_call: -; cdr3_length: 15; cdr3_nt: TGTGCCAGCAGTGAAAGGGGACTAGCTAACTATGGCTACACCTTC; cdr3_aa: CASSERGLANYGYTF
j_call: TRBJ1-2; clone_size: -; v_call: TRBV6-5; d_call: -; cdr3_length: 13; cdr3_nt: TGTGCCGGTACAGGGATGAATGTATATGGCTACACCTTC; cdr3_aa: CAGTGMNVYGYTF
j_call: TRBJ2-3; clone_size: -; v_call: TRBV4-1; d_call: -; cdr3_length: 16; cdr3_nt: TGCGCCAGCAGCCAAGCAGACAGGACGTACACAGATACGCAGTATTTT; cdr3_aa: CASSQADRTYTDTQYF
j_call: TRBJ1-2; clone_size: -; v_call: TRBV21-1; d_call: -; cdr3_length: 17; cdr3_nt: TGTGCCAGCAGCAAAGGGACACTGGGACACTCTAACTATGGCTACACCTTC; cdr3_aa: CASSKGTLGHSNYGYTF
j_call: TRBJ1-5; clone_size: -; v_call: TRBV5-1; d_call: TRBD1; cdr3_length: 15; cdr3_nt: TGCGCCAGCAGCTTTGGGAGGACAGGGGTTGAGCCCCAGCATTTT; cdr3_aa: CASSFGRTGVEPQHF
j_call: TRBJ2-1; clone_size: -; v_call: TRBV18; d_call: TRBD2; cdr3_length: 16; cdr3_nt: TGTGCCAGCTCACCAACCGCTAGCGGCCCCCTCGGAGGGCAGTTCTTC; cdr3_aa: CASSPTASGPLGGQFF
j_call: TRBJ1-1; clone_size: -; v_call: TRBV25-1; d_call: -; cdr3_length: 14; cdr3_nt: TGTGCCAGCAGTGAAACCGCCAGGGACACTGAAGCTTTCTTT; cdr3_aa: CASSETARDTEAFF
j_call: TRBJ1-4; clone_size: -; v_call: TRBV28; d_call: -; cdr3_length: 15; cdr3_nt: TGTGCCAGCAGCCCCCTCGACAGCCTGGATGAAAAACTGTTTTTT; cdr3_aa: CASSPLDSLDEKLFF
j_call: TRBJ1-5; clone_size: few; v_call: TRBV10-1; d_call: TRBD1; cdr3_length: 12; cdr3_nt: TGCGCCACCCGGGACAGGGGTCAGCCCCAGCATTTT; cdr3_aa: CATRDRGQPQHF
j_call: TRBJ2-4; clone_size: -; v_call: TRBV2; d_call: -; cdr3_length: 17; cdr3_nt: TGTGCCAGCAGTGTAGAGGTCGGAACGGGAGCCAAAAACATTCAGTACTTC; cdr3_aa: CASSVEVGTGAKNIQYF
j_call: TRBJ1-2; clone_size: -; v_call: TRBV3-1/TRBV3-2; d_call: -; cdr3_length: 15; cdr3_nt: TGTGCCAGCAGCCAAGATGCAGGGGCAAGCTATGGCTACACCTTC; cdr3_aa: CASSQDAGASYGYTF
j_call: TRBJ2-3; clone_size: -; v_call: TRBV18; d_call: -; cdr3_length: 15; cdr3_nt: TGTGCCAGCTCACCGGCATTGACTGGCACAGATACGCAGTATTTT; cdr3_aa: CASSPALTGTDTQYF
j_call: TRBJ1-1; clone_size: once; v_call: TRBV9; d_call: -; cdr3_length: 15; cdr3_nt: TGTGCCAGCAGACCGGGGAGCACTTTGAACACTGAAGCTTTCTTT; cdr3_aa: CASRPGSTLNTEAFF
j_call: TRBJ2-1; clone_size: -; v_call: TRBV3-1/TRBV3-2; d_call: -; cdr3_length: 13; cdr3_nt: TGTGCCAGCAGCCCGACAGGCTACAATGAGCAGTTCTTC; cdr3_aa: CASSPTGYNEQFF
j_call: TRBJ2-7; clone_size: -; v_call: TRBV4-2; d_call: -; cdr3_length: 14; cdr3_nt: TGTGCCAGCAGCCCCCAGGGGTCCACCTACGAGCAGTACTTC; cdr3_aa: CASSPQGSTYEQYF
j_call: TRBJ2-5; clone_size: few; v_call: TRBV30; d_call: -; cdr3_length: 10; cdr3_nt: TGTGCCTGGGCTCGGGAGACCCAGTACTTC; cdr3_aa: CAWARETQYF
j_call: TRBJ1-2; clone_size: few; v_call: TRBV7-9; d_call: -; cdr3_length: 13; cdr3_nt: TGTGCCAGCAGCTTAGATGGCGGGGCTGGCTACACCTTC; cdr3_aa: CASSLDGGAGYTF
j_call: TRBJ1-4; clone_size: -; v_call: TRBV4-3; d_call: -; cdr3_length: 16; cdr3_nt: TGCGCCAGCAGCCAATCGGGCGGGACGGCGCAGGGAAAACTGTTTTTT; cdr3_aa: CASSQSGGTAQGKLFF
j_call: TRBJ1-1; clone_size: -; v_call: TRBV6-5; d_call: -; cdr3_length: 12; cdr3_nt: TGTGCCAGCATCCCGGGGGGCGGCCCTTCTTTCTTT; cdr3_aa: CASIPGGGPSFF
j_call: TRBJ2-7; clone_size: -; v_call: TRBV5-5; d_call: -; cdr3_length: 12; cdr3_nt: TGTGCCAGCCTAAACCAGGGTTACGAGCAGTACTTC; cdr3_aa: CASLNQGYEQYF
j_call: TRBJ2-3; clone_size: -; v_call: TRBV30; d_call: -; cdr3_length: 15; cdr3_nt: TGTGCCTGGACTCCCGGGCTCCGGGGAGCAGATACGCAGTATTTT; cdr3_aa: CAWTPGLRGADTQYF
j_call: TRBJ1-1; clone_size: -; v_call: TRBV28; d_call: -; cdr3_length: 14; cdr3_nt: TGTGCCAGCATCTGGGGGGGCGCCTATACTGAAGCTTTCTTT; cdr3_aa: CASIWGGAYTEAFF
j_call: TRBJ1-1; clone_size: few; v_call: TRBV15; d_call: -; cdr3_length: 13; cdr3_nt: TGTGCCACCAGCAGAAGGGGAAACACTGAAGCTTTCTTT; cdr3_aa: CATSRRGNTEAFF
j_call: TRBJ1-5; clone_size: -; v_call: TRBV2; d_call: TRBD1; cdr3_length: 15; cdr3_nt: TGTGCCAGCAGTGAAGGACAGGGGGTATATCAGCCCCAGCATTTT; cdr3_aa: CASSEGQGVYQPQHF
j_call: TRBJ1-2; clone_size: -; v_call: TRBV4-2; d_call: -; cdr3_length: 17; cdr3_nt: TGTGCCAGCAGCCAAGTTATCAGGGGAGCGACTAACTATGGCTACACCTTC; cdr3_aa: CASSQVIRGATNYGYTF
j_call: TRBJ2-5; clone_size: -; v_call: TRBV24-1; d_call: -; cdr3_length: 17; cdr3_nt: TGTGCCACCAGTGATCGGACCTTACGGGGGACCCAAGAGACCCAGTACTTC; cdr3_aa: CATSDRTLRGTQETQYF
j_call: TRBJ1-1; clone_size: once; v_call: TRBV30; d_call: TRBD1; cdr3_length: 14; cdr3_nt: TGTGCCTGGAGATTTGGGCAGGGGGGCACTGAAGCTTTCTTT; cdr3_aa: CAWRFGQGGTEAFF
j_call: TRBJ1-6; clone_size: -; v_call: TRBV3-1/TRBV3-2; d_call: -; cdr3_length: 12; cdr3_nt: TGTGCCAGCACCGCGGAGGGATCACCCCTCCACTTT; cdr3_aa: CASTAEGSPLHF
j_call: TRBJ2-2; clone_size: few; v_call: TRBV19; d_call: TRBD2; cdr3_length: 16; cdr3_nt: TGTGCCAGTAGTATGACTAGCGGGAGTAAAACCGGGGAGCTGTTTTTT; cdr3_aa: CASSMTSGSKTGELFF
j_call: TRBJ2-3; clone_size: once; v_call: TRBV7-3; d_call: -; cdr3_length: 17; cdr3_nt: TGTGCCAGCAGCTTACACCCCAGGGGTAGTTTCGAAGATACGCAGTATTTT; cdr3_aa: CASSLHPRGSFEDTQYF